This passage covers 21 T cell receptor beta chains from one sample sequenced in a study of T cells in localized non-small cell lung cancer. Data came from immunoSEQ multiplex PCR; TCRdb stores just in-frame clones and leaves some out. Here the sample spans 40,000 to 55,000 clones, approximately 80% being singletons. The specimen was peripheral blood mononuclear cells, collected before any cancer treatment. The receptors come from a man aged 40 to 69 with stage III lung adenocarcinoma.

CDR3 DNA: TGTGCCAGCAGCGTAGCCCACAGGGGAGAGACCCAGTACTTC. This sequence encodes CASSVAHRGETQYF. This chain connects TRBV9 to TRBJ2-5; TRBD1 matches 7 bases. With 0 bases clipped from V and 4 bases from J, the junction kept 3 bases outside the gene matches. The CDR3 consists of 14 residues. CDR1 is SGDLS, CDR2 YYNGEE, per germline. The variable domain in full, completed from reference TRBV9 and TRBJ2-5, reads DSGVTQTPKHLITATGQRVTLRCSPRSGDLSVYWYQQSLDQGLQFLIQYYNGEERAKGNILERFSAQQFPDLHSELNLSSLELGDSALYFCASSVAHRGETQYFGPGTRLLVL.

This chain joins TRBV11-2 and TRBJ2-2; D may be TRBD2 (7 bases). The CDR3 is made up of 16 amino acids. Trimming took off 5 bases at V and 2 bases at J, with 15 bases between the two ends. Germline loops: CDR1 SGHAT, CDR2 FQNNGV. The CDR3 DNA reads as TGTGCCAGCAGCCGAAGGGGGGGACAAAACACCGGGGAGCTGTTTTTT. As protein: CASSRRGGQNTGELFF. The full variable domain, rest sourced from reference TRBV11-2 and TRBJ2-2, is EAGVAQSPRYKIIEKRQSVAFWCNPISGHATLYWYQQILGQGPKLLIQFQNNGVVDDSQLPKDRFSAERLKGVDSTLKIQPAKLEDSAVYLCASSRRGGQNTGELFFGEGSRLTVL.

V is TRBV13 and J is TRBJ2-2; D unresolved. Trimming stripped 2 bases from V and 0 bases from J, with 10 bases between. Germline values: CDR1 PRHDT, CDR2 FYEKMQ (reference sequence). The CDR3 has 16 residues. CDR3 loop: CASSLTDPSNTGELFF. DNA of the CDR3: TGTGCCAGCAGCTTAACGGACCCCTCGAACACCGGGGAGCTGTTTTTT.

The CDR3 nucleotides read TGCGCCAGCAGCTTGGTCGGGACAGGTCGGGGCGAGCAGTACTTC. Amino acids: CASSLVGTGRGEQYF. J is TRBJ2-7 and V is TRBV5-1, with 8 bases fitting TRBD1. Germline V gene data show CDR1 as SGHRS and CDR2 as YFSETQ. The ends lost 0 bases at V and 6 bases at J; junction bases unmatched: 8. The CDR3 covers 15 residues.

DNA of the CDR3: TGCGCCAGCAGCCCTGGCGACACATCCTACGAGCAGTACTTC. Amino acid sequence: CASSPGDTSYEQYF. The J gene is TRBJ2-7, the V gene TRBV5-1; D call uncertain. Per germline, CDR1 SGHRS and CDR2 YFSETQ. The CDR3 contains 14 residues. Trimming stripped 4 bases from V and 1 base from J, with 12 bases between.

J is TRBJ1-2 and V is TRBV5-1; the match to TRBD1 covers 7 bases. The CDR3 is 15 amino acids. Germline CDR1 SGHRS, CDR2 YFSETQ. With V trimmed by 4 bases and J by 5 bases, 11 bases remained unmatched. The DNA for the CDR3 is TGCGCCAGCAGCGCGGGACAGCCCGGTCAGTATGGCTACACCTTC. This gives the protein CASSAGQPGQYGYTF.

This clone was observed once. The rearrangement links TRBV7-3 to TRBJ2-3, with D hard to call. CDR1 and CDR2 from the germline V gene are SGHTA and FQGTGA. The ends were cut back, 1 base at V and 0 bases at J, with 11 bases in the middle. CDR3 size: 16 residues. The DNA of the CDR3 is TGTGCCAGCAGCTTAAATAGTGGTGGGAGCACAGATACGCAGTATTTT. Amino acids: CASSLNSGGSTDTQYF.

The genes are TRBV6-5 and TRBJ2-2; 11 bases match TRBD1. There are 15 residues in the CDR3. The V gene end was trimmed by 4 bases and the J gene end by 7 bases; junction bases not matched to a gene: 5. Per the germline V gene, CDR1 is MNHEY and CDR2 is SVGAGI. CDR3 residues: CASSWDRGAVGELFF. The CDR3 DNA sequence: TGTGCCAGCAGTTGGGACAGGGGGGCGGTCGGGGAGCTGTTTTTT.

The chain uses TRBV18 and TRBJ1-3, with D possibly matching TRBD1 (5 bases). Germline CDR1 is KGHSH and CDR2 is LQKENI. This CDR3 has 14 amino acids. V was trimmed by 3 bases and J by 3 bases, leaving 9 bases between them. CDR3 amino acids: CASSPGALGNTIYF. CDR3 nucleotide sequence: TGTGCCAGCTCACCCGGGGCCCTTGGAAACACCATATATTTT.

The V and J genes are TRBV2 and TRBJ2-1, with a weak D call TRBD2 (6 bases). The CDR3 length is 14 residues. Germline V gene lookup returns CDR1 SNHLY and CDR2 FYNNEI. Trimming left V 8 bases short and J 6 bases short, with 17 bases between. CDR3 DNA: TGTGCCAGCCTCGGTGGGCGGGGTGGCAATGAGCAGTTCTTC. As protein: CASLGGRGGNEQFF.

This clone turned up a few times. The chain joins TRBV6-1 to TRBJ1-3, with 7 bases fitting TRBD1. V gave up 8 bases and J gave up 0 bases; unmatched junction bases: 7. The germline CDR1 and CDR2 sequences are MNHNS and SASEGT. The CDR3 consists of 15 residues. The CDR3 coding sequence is TGTGCCAGCGCGGGACAGCCTAACTCTGGAAACACCATATATTTT. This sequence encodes CASAGQPNSGNTIYF.

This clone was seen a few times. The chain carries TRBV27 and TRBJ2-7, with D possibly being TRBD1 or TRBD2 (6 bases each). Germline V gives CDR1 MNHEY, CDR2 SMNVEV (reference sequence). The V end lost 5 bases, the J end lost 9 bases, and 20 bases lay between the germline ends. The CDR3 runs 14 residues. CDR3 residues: CASSPRGPLRGQYF. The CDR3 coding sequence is TGTGCCAGCAGTCCCCGGGGGCCACTACGTGGGCAGTACTTC.

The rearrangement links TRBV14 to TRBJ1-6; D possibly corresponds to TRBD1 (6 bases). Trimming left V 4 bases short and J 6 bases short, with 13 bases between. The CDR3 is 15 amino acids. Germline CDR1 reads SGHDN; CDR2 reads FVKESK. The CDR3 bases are TGTGCCAGCAGCCGCCGGACAGCGATTAATTCACCCCTCCACTTT. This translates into CASSRRTAINSPLHF.

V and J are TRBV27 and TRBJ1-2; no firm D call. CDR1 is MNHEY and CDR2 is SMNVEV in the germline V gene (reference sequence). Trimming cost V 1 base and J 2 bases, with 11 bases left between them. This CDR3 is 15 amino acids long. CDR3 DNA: TGTGCCAGCAGTTTATTCTCAGGAACAAACTATGGCTACACCTTC. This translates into CASSLFSGTNYGYTF.

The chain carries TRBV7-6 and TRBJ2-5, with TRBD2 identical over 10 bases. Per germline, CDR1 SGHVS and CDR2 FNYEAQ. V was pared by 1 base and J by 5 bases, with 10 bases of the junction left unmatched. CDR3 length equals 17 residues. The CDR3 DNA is TGTGCCAGCAGCTTAGGGGCCAATAGCGGGGGGACGGAGACCCAGTACTTC. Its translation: CASSLGANSGGTETQYF.

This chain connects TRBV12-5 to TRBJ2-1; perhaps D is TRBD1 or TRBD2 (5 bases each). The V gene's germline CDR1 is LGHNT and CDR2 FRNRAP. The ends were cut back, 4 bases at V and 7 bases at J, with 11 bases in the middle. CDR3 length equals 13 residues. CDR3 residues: CASGSYWGNEQFF. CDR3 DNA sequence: TGTGCTAGTGGTTCCTACTGGGGGAATGAGCAGTTCTTC.

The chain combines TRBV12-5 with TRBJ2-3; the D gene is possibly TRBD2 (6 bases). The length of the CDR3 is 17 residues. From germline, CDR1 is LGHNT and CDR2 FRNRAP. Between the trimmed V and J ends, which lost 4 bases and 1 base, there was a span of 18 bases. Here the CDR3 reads CASGSSIAVEGTDTQYF. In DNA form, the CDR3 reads TGTGCTAGTGGTTCCTCCATAGCGGTCGAGGGCACAGATACGCAGTATTTT.

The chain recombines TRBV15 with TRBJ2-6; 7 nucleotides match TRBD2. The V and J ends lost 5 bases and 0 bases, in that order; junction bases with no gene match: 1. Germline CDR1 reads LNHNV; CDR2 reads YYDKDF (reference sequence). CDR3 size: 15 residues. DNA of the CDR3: TGTGCCACCAGCCCGGGGGGCTCTGGGGCCAACGTCCTGACTTTC. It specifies CATSPGGSGANVLTF. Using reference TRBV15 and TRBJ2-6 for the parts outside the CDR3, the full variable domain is DAMVIQNPRYQVTQFGKPVTLSCSQTLNHNVMYWYQQKSSQAPKLLFHYYDKDFNNEADTPDNFQSRRPNTSFCFLDIRSPGLGDTAMYLCATSPGGSGANVLTFGAGSRLTVL.

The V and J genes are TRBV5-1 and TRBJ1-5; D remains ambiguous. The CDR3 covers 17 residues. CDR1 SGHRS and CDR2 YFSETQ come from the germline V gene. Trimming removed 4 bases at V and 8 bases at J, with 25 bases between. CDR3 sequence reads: CASSLGPIDRSVKPQHF. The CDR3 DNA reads TGCGCCAGCAGCCTGGGTCCTATAGACCGTTCGGTAAAGCCCCAGCATTTT. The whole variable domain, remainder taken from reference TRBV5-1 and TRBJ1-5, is KAGVTQTPRYLIKTRGQQVTLSCSPISGHRSVSWYQQTPGQGLQFLFEYFSETQRNKGNFPGRFSGRQFSNSRSEMNVSTLELGDSALYLCASSLGPIDRSVKPQHFGDGTRLSIL.

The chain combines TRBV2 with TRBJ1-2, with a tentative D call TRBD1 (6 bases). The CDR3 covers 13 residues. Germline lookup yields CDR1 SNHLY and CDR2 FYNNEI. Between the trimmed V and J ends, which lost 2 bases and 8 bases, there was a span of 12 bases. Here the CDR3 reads CASSESDGGGYTF. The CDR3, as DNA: TGTGCCAGCAGTGAATCAGACGGGGGCGGCTACACCTTC. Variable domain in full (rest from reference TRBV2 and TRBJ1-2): EPEVTQTPSHQVTQMGQEVILRCVPISNHLYFYWYRQILGQKVEFLVSFYNNEISEKSEIFDDQFSVERPDGSNFTLKIRSTKLEDSAMYFCASSESDGGGYTFGSGTRLTVV.

The CDR3 sequence is CASTLAGGLNTEAFF. CDR3 coding DNA: TGTGCCAGCACCCTAGCCGGGGGGCTTAACACTGAAGCTTTCTTT. The chain employs TRBV5-8 and TRBJ1-1, with a tentative D call TRBD1 (6 bases). V was trimmed by 6 bases and J by 2 bases, leaving 17 bases between them. Germline values: CDR1 SGHTS, CDR2 YDEGEE. CDR3 length equals 15 residues.